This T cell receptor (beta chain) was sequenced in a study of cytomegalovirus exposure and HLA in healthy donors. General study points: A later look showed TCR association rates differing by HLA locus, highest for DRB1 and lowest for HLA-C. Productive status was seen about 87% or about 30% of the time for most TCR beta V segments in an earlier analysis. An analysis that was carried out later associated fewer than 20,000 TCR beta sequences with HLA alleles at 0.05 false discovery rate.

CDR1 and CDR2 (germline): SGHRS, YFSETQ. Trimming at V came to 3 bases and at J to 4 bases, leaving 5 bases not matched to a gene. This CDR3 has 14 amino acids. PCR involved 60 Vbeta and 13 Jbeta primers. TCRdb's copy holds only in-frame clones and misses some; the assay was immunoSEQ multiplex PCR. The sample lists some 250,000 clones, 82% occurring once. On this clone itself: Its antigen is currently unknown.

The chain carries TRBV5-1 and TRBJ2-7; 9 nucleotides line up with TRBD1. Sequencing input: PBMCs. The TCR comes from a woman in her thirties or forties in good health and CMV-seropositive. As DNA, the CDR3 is TGCGCCAGCAGCTACCGACAGGGGGGATACGAGCAGTACTTC. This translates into CASSYRQGGYEQYF. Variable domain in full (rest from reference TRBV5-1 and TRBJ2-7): KAGVTQTPRYLIKTRGQQVTLSCSPISGHRSVSWYQQTPGQGLQFLFEYFSETQRNKGNFPGRFSGRQFSNSRSEMNVSTLELGDSALYLCASSYRQGGYEQYFGPGTRLTVT.